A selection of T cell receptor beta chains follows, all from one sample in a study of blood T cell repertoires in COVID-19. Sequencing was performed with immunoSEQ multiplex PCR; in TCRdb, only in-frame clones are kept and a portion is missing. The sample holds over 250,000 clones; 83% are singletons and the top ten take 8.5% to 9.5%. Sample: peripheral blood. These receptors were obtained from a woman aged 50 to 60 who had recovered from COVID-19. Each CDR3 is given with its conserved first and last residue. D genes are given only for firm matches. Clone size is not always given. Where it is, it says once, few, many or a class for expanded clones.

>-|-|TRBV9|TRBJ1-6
TGTGCCAGCAGCGTAGGTCAGGGGCTGAATTCACCCCTCCACTTT
CASSVGQGLNSPLHF
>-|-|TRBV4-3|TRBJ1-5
TGCGCCAGCAGCCAAGACCCGGGGAATAGCAATCAGCCCCAGCATTTT
CASSQDPGNSNQPQHF
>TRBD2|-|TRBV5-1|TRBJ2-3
TGCGCCAGCAGCCAACTAGCGATAACAGATACGCAGTATTTT
CASSQLAITDTQYF
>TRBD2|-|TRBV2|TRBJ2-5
TGTGCCAGCAGTGAATCCCCTACTAGCGGGGGGGAGACCCAGTACTTC
CASSESPTSGGETQYF
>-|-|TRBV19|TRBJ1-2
TGTGCCAGTAGTATGAATTTCGGGGGAGGAGGCTATGGCTACACCTTC
CASSMNFGGGGYGYTF
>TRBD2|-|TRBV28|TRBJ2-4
TGTGCCAGCAAACTTAGCGGGGGGGGTAGCTTCGCCAAAAACATTCAGTACTTC
CASKLSGGGSFAKNIQYF
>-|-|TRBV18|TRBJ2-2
TGTGCCAGCTCAGAGCAGGGGACCAACACCGGGGAGCTGTTTTTT
CASSEQGTNTGELFF
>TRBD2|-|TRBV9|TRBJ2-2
TGTGCCAGCAGCGCAAATAGCGGGGGGCGGAACACCGGGGAGCTGTTTTTT
CASSANSGGRNTGELFF
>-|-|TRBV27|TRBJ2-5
TGTGCCAGCAGTTCCGCGGGACAGCGGGAAGAGACCCAGTACTTC
CASSSAGQREETQYF
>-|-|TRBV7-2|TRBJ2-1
TGTGCCAGCAGCTTAGCGGAGTACAATGAGCAGTTCTTC
CASSLAEYNEQFF
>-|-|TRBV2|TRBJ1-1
TGTGCCAGCTGCCCTAAGTCTTTTACCGGGGGCACTGAAGCTTTCTTT
CASCPKSFTGGTEAFF
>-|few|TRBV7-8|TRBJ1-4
TGTGCCAGCAGCTTCAGGGGAATGCCTAATGAAAAACTGTTTTTT
CASSFRGMPNEKLFF
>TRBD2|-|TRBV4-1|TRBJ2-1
TGCGCCAGCAGCCAAGCGGGGGGGTCGTTTGAGCAGTTCTTC
CASSQAGGSFEQFF
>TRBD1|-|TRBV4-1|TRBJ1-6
TGCGCCAGCAGCCCTGAGCAGGGACAGGGTTTTTCGTATAATTCACCCCTCCACTTT
CASSPEQGQGFSYNSPLHF
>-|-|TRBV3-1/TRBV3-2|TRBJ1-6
TGTGCCAGCAGCCCTGGCGCGCAGGCTAATTCACCCCTCCACTTT
CASSPGAQANSPLHF
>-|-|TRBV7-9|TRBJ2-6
TGTGCCAGCAGCGCCATCCCTAGGCGGCGCTCTGGGGCCAACGTCCTGACTTTC
CASSAIPRRRSGANVLTF
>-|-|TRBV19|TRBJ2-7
TGTGCCAGTAGTATAGGGTCTCCGTCTAGCGACTTC
CASSIGSPSSDF
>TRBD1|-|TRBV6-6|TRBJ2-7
TGTGCCAGCAGCCAAATCGGACAGGGGGCTTACGAGCAGTACTTC
CASSQIGQGAYEQYF
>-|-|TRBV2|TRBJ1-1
TGTGCCAGCAGTGAACGAGGGACAAGGAACACTGAAGCTTTCTTT
CASSERGTRNTEAFF
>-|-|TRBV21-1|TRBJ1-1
TGTGCCAGCAGCGGACAGGGAGGAACTGAAGCTTTCTTT
CASSGQGGTEAFF
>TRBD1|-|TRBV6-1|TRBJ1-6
TGTGCCAGCAGTGATTGGGACAGGGCCACCTCCCGGAATCCACCCCTCCACTTT
CASSDWDRATSRNPPLHF
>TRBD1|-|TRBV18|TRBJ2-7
TGTGCCAGCTCCTCCCTAGGGACAGGGAACACCTACGAGCAGTACTTC
CASSSLGTGNTYEQYF
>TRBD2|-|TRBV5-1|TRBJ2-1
TGCGCCAGCAGCTTGACGGGGGGAACCTACAATGAGCAGTTCTTC
CASSLTGGTYNEQFF
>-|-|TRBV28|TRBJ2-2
TGTGCCAGCAGAAAGCGGACAGTCACCGGGGAGCTGTTTTTT
CASRKRTVTGELFF
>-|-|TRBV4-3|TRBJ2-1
TGCGCCAGCAGCCAAGATAGTCGGTCTAGCCTGTTCTTC
CASSQDSRSSLFF
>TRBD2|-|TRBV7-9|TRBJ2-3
TGTGCCAGCAGCCAGACCGTGGGTAGCGGGGGAGACACAGATACGCAGTATTTT
CASSQTVGSGGDTDTQYF
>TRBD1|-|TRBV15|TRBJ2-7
TGTGCCACCAGGGTGCCACAGGGGGGCGAAACTTGCTACGAGCAGTACTTC
CATRVPQGGETCYEQYF
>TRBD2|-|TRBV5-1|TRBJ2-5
TGCGCCAGCAGCTTGGCTTTGCGGGGGGGCCAAGAGACCCAGTACTTC
CASSLALRGGQETQYF
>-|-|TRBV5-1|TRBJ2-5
TGCGCCAGCAGCTTGGCGTCCGGAGTCCAAGAGACCCAGTACTTC
CASSLASGVQETQYF
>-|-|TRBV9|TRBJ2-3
TGTGCCAGCAGCGAGGCACCTAGGGATACGCAGTATTTT
CASSEAPRDTQYF
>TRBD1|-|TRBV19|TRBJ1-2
TGTGCCAGTAGTACCGGAGGGCCAGGGGGCGCAGGCTACACCTTC
CASSTGGPGGAGYTF
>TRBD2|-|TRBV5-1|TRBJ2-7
TGCGCCAGCAGCTTGAACGGGGGGTCCTCCTATTTCTACGAGCAGTACTTC
CASSLNGGSSYFYEQYF
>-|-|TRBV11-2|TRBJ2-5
TGTGCCAGCAGCCAAAGAGCAGGATCCAGGGAGACCCAGTACTTC
CASSQRAGSRETQYF
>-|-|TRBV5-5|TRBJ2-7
TGTGCCAGCAGTTTGAGGGGTTCTAGCTCCTACGAGCAGTACTTC
CASSLRGSSSYEQYF
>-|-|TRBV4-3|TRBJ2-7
TGCGCCAGCAGCCTGACACGAAGCTACGAGCAGTACTTC
CASSLTRSYEQYF
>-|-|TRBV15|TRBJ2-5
TGTGCCACCAGCAGAGATCTTGACAGTCCGGAGACCCAGTACTTC
CATSRDLDSPETQYF
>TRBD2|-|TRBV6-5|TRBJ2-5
TGTGCCAGCACCACGGGGGGGGGCTTGGGAGAGACCCAGTACTTC
CASTTGGGLGETQYF
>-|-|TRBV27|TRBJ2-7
TGTGCCAGCAGTTTATCAAGGACAACCTACGAGCAGTACTTC
CASSLSRTTYEQYF
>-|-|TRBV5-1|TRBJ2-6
TGCGCCAGTCAGGGGTTCTCTGGGGCCAACGTCCTGACTTTC
CASQGFSGANVLTF
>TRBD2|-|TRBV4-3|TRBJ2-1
TGCGCCAGCAGCCAAGCAGGTGCGGGAGGGCAGTTCTTC
CASSQAGAGGQFF
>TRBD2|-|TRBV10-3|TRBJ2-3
TGTGCCACCAAATTAGCGGGGGGTGGAGCCACAGATACGCAGTATTTT
CATKLAGGGATDTQYF
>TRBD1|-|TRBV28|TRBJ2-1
TGTGCCAGCTGGACAGGGAACAATGAGCAGTTCTTC
CASWTGNNEQFF